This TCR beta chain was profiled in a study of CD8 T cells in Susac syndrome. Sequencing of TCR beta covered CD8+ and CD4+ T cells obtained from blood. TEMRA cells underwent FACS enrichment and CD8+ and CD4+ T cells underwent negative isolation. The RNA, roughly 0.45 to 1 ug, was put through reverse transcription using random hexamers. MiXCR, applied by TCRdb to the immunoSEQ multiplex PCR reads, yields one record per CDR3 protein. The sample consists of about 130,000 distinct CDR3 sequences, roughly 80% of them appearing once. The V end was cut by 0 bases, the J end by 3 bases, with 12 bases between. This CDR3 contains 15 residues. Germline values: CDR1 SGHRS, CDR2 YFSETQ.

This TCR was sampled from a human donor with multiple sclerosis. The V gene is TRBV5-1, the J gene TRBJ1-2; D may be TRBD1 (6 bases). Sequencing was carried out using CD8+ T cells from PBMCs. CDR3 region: CASSLASGAHYGYTF. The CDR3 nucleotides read TGCGCCAGCAGCTTGGCCTCGGGGGCACACTATGGCTACACCTTC. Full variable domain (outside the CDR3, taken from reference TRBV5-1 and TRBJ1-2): KAGVTQTPRYLIKTRGQQVTLSCSPISGHRSVSWYQQTPGQGLQFLFEYFSETQRNKGNFPGRFSGRQFSNSRSEMNVSTLELGDSALYLCASSLASGAHYGYTFGSGTRLTVV.